The entry below gives a single TCR beta chain sequence along with its context. Its target is unknown. TCRdb's copy holds only in-frame clones and misses some; the assay was immunoSEQ multiplex PCR. The data contain approximately 110,000 clones, around 85% of them singletons. This specimen belongs to a study of T cell responses to AZD1222 COVID-19 vaccine. The CDR3 covers 18 residues. V lost 6 bases and J lost 1, with 21 bases in between. From germline, CDR1 is MDHEN and CDR2 SYDVKM. Study results and caveats: Two AZD1222 doses significantly raised spike-specific TCR breadth and depth over controls.

The input for sequencing was peripheral blood, taken on day 0 of AZD1222 vaccination. This receptor was identified in an adult in good health. The chain carries TRBV28 and TRBJ1-4; TRBD1 might be the D (5 bases). This CDR3 is CASRVLGDREETNEKLFF. CDR3 DNA: TGTGCCAGCAGGGTACTTGGGGACCGGGAGGAAACTAATGAAAAACTGTTTTTT.